This T cell receptor (beta chain) was recorded in a study of yellow fever vaccine responses in identical twins. Notes on the study in general: Vaccine T cell responses of twins reportedly seemed partly convergent and partly personalized.

In regard to this clonotype: Its target is not known.

CDR3 length: 13 residues. The V end lost 2 bases, the J end lost 7 bases, and 12 bases lay between the germline ends. Germline-derived CDR1 and CDR2 are SGDLS and YYNGEE. TCRdb re-called the RT-PCR reads with MiXCR, one entry per CDR3 protein. The data contain around 18,000 distinct CDR3 sequences, about 61% of them singletons. The chain employs TRBV9 and TRBJ1-1; D unclear. The sequencing here drew on T cells from blood (PBMCs), unsorted or a sorted subset (not recorded which), taken before or after yellow fever vaccination (not recorded which). The sequence derives from a woman between 18 and 29 years old who received the yellow fever vaccine. In DNA, the CDR3 is TGTGCCAGCAGCGTTCGGGCTATAGGTGAAGCTTTCTTT. This translates into CASSVRAIGEAFF.